This TCR beta chain was recorded in a study of blood T cell repertoires in COVID-19. Overall study: Sites in the United States, Italy and Spain provided acute and convalescent COVID-19 samples. Sample material is recorded as cDNA or gDNA derived from T cells, B-cell-depleted T cells, or PBMCs.

In the authors' workflow: Counts of nucleated cells, estimated from reference gene primer amplification, were obtained. Sequencing used immunoSEQ multiplex PCR; TCRdb keeps in-frame clones, though not all of them. The DNA was the basis for D and trimming; V, J and clone size are from that table. The sample contains tens of thousands of clones, about three quarters of which appear only once. Germline V gives CDR1 MDHEN, CDR2 SYDVKM. V lost 2 bases and J 6 bases, leaving 10 bases between the germline ends. CDR3 length: 14 amino acids. This receptor was taken from a man aged 25 to 40 with COVID-19, enrolled during active disease. Material for sequencing was peripheral blood. The chain recombines TRBV28 with TRBJ1-4, with a tentative D call TRBD1 (5 bases). CDR3 region: CASSLGGMDEKLFF. The CDR3 bases are TGTGCCAGCAGTTTAGGGGGGATGGATGAAAAACTGTTTTTT. The whole variable domain, remainder taken from reference TRBV28 and TRBJ1-4, is DVKVTQSSRYLVKRTGEKVFLECVQDMDHENMFWYRQDPGLGLRLIYFSYDVKMKEKGDIPEGYSVSREKKERFSLILESASTNQTSMYLCASSLGGMDEKLFFGSGTQLSVL.